A selection of T cell receptor beta chains follows, all from one sample in a study of early T cells in non-severe SARS-CoV-2 infection. TCRdb reprocessed the 5' RACE reads with MiXCR, giving one entry per CDR3 protein. The sample records around 58,000 distinct CDR3 sequences, 15% being singletons. The specimen comprised whole blood, sampled at baseline. Receptor source: an adult who was a healthcare worker with PCR-confirmed SARS-CoV-2 infection or an uninfected control (not recorded which). Each CDR3 is given with its conserved first and last residue. Some rows have no size entry. The others give once, few or many, or a class for an expanded clone.

J	V	size	CDR3
TRBJ2-1	TRBV7-2	-	CASSLGGTSGGQGEQFF
TRBJ2-3	TRBV2	-	CAIGLAGVYDTQYF
TRBJ1-6	TRBV5-1	-	CASSFVSGDNSPLHF
TRBJ1-1	TRBV5-4	-	CASSSRQRGQRGMNTEAFF
TRBJ2-5	TRBV20-1	-	CSARFRTAPETQYF
TRBJ2-3	TRBV6-6	-	CVSSYLIQRGDTQYF
TRBJ1-1	TRBV7-9	-	CASSLRYAEAFF
TRBJ2-2	TRBV9	few	CASSVGERELFF
TRBJ2-2	TRBV7-6	-	CASSLESGASTGELFF
TRBJ2-6	TRBV29-1	few	CSVEGGTGANVLTF
TRBJ2-7	TRBV2	-	CASSERQGFEQYF
TRBJ1-3	TRBV27	many	CAGYRTGRSSGNTIYF
TRBJ2-3	TRBV5-1	many	CASSVSGTGTDTQYF
TRBJ1-1	TRBV12-3/TRBV12-4	many	CASSLRVGDTEAFF
TRBJ2-5	TRBV18	-	CASSPPVLASRETQYF
TRBJ2-2	TRBV7-2	medium-sized	CASSVTAYNTGELFF